This TCR beta chain was identified in a study of PD-1 blockade in classical Hodgkin lymphoma. Clones were sequenced by immunoSEQ multiplex PCR, and TCRdb holds only the in-frame ones, with some missing. The sample contains about 21,000 clones, 65% to 75% of which appear only once. All trial patients relapsed after autologous stem cell transplantation. The best responses consisted of complete response, partial response or progressive disease. A remark on this clone: The antigen is not known.

Overall study results and limits: Significant TCR diversity gains by C4D1 occurred in CD4+ but not CD8+ cells. Complete responders started with a diversity level that resembled newly diagnosed patients at baseline. Differences between repertoires have undefined causes, possibly disease activity or prior therapy.

The source is a human donor with classical Hodgkin lymphoma. Here the sequenced sample was peripheral blood mononuclear cells (PBMCs), taken at baseline.

CDR3 in amino acids: CASSKGAGYSNQPQHF. The DNA for the CDR3 is TGTGCCAGCAGCAAAGGGGCGGGATATAGCAATCAGCCCCAGCATTTT. V usage is TRBV21-1 and J usage is TRBJ1-5. TRBV21-1 is flagged as a pseudogene. The CDR3 contains 16 residues.